This is a list of T cell receptor beta chains from one sample in a study of beta chain features in type 1 diabetes. Here immunoSEQ multiplex PCR was the method, and the copy in TCRdb shows in-frame clones only, minus some. The sample holds about 260,000 clones, around 68% seen once. The sequenced material came from naive CD4+ T cells from blood. The receptors were gathered from a man in his thirties or forties in good health. Both conserved end residues are part of each CDR3. D genes are given only for firm matches. The size field is filled for only some rows; it gives once, few, many or a size class.

J	V	D	size	CDR3	DNA
TRBJ2-3	TRBV29-1	-	few	CSAGPRLYDTQYF	TGCAGCGCCGGACCCCGGCTTTATGATACGCAGTATTTT
TRBJ2-1	TRBV29-1	TRBD2	few	CSVQPLAATQQFF	TGCAGCGTGCAGCCCCTAGCGGCTACCCAGCAGTTCTTC
TRBJ2-5	TRBV9	TRBD2	-	CASSHGLAGQETQYF	TGTGCCAGCAGCCACGGACTAGCAGGACAAGAGACCCAGTACTTC
TRBJ2-7	TRBV25-1	-	once	CASRGPPQGSSYEQYF	TGTGCCAGCAGGGGCCCCCCACAGGGAAGCTCCTACGAGCAGTACTTC
TRBJ1-2	TRBV5-6	-	-	CASSLDGYGYTF	TGTGCCAGCAGCTTGGACGGCTATGGCTACACCTTC
TRBJ1-6	TRBV10-3	-	-	CAIGGPNTDSPLHF	TGTGCCATCGGGGGTCCCAATACTGATTCACCCCTCCACTTT
TRBJ1-1	TRBV7-2	-	-	CASSLDGITEAFF	TGTGCCAGCAGCTTAGACGGGATCACTGAAGCTTTCTTT
TRBJ2-5	TRBV10-2	-	-	CASRGREPFQETQYF	TGCGCCAGCAGGGGTAGGGAACCTTTCCAAGAGACCCAGTACTTC
TRBJ2-3	TRBV15	-	-	CATSTGPVSTDTQYF	TGTGCCACCAGCACCGGACCGGTTAGCACAGATACGCAGTATTTT
TRBJ2-2	TRBV9	TRBD2	once	CASSVGGTTDTGELFF	TGTGCCAGCAGCGTAGGAGGGACTACCGACACCGGGGAGCTGTTTTTT
TRBJ2-3	TRBV29-1	-	few	CSVCDRFSTDTQYF	TGCAGCGTTTGCGACAGGTTTAGCACAGATACGCAGTATTTT
TRBJ2-1	TRBV9	TRBD2	-	CASSVATSGRFYNEQFF	TGTGCCAGCAGCGTAGCGACTAGCGGGAGGTTCTACAATGAGCAGTTCTTC
TRBJ2-3	TRBV15	-	-	CATSRRLATDTQYF	TGTGCCACCAGCAGACGTTTGGCCACAGATACGCAGTATTTT
TRBJ2-2	TRBV30	-	-	CAWSAEAIGELFF	TGTGCCTGGAGTGCCGAGGCAATCGGGGAGCTGTTTTTT
TRBJ2-1	TRBV29-1	-	few	CSVEDDRYNEQFF	TGCAGCGTTGAAGATGACAGATACAATGAGCAGTTCTTC
TRBJ2-7	TRBV7-7	-	-	CASSRIPGTSSYEQYF	TGTGCCAGCAGCCGGATTCCCGGGACCTCCTCCTACGAGCAGTACTTC
TRBJ2-3	TRBV29-1	TRBD1	-	CSVSPTGGFADTQYF	TGCAGCGTTTCCCCGACAGGGGGCTTTGCAGATACGCAGTATTTT
TRBJ2-7	TRBV7-2	TRBD1	-	CASSFRDRASSYEQYF	TGTGCCAGCAGCTTCCGGGACAGGGCAAGCTCCTACGAGCAGTACTTC
TRBJ2-5	TRBV29-1	TRBD1	once	CSGTGGSETQYF	TGCAGCGGGACAGGGGGTTCAGAGACCCAGTACTTC
TRBJ2-7	TRBV15	-	-	CATSKDRGTYEQYF	TGTGCCACCAGCAAAGACCGGGGGACCTACGAGCAGTACTTC
TRBJ2-5	TRBV7-2	-	-	CASSLAAPVGLSGTQYF	TGTGCCAGCAGCTTGGCGGCGCCTGTGGGCCTGTCCGGGACCCAGTACTTC
TRBJ2-7	TRBV29-1	TRBD2	-	CSVEQTHLAGEQYF	TGCAGCGTTGAACAGACGCATCTAGCGGGGGAGCAGTACTTC
TRBJ2-7	TRBV27	TRBD2	once	CASSSASGSYEQYF	TGTGCCAGCAGTTCGGCTAGCGGGAGTTACGAGCAGTACTTC
TRBJ2-3	TRBV25-1	-	few	CASSDRGDTQYF	TGTGCCAGCAGTGATCGGGGAGATACGCAGTATTTT
TRBJ2-1	TRBV7-9	TRBD2	-	CASSRTSGGQLNEQFF	TGTGCCAGCAGCAGGACTAGCGGGGGGCAACTCAATGAGCAGTTCTTC
TRBJ1-5	TRBV29-1	TRBD1	-	CSVATGRNQPQHF	TGCAGCGTGGCGACAGGGCGGAATCAGCCCCAGCATTTT
TRBJ2-7	TRBV27	-	-	CASSTNRAYHEQYF	TGTGCCAGCAGCACCAACCGGGCTTACCACGAGCAGTACTTC
TRBJ2-7	TRBV7-9	-	-	CASSPGGVSSYEQYF	TGTGCCAGCAGCCCGGGCGGGGTGAGCTCCTACGAGCAGTACTTC
TRBJ2-6	TRBV9	-	-	CASSVTAGGANVLTF	TGTGCCAGCAGCGTGACAGCTGGTGGGGCCAACGTCCTGACTTTC
TRBJ1-1	TRBV29-1	-	few	CSVDSKGKVAFF	TGCAGCGTTGACAGTAAGGGGAAGGTTGCTTTCTTT
TRBJ2-1	TRBV9	-	-	CASSSKTGALSYNEQFF	TGTGCCAGCAGCTCCAAGACAGGAGCTTTATCATACAATGAGCAGTTCTTC
TRBJ2-4	TRBV10-3	TRBD2	-	CAISARLAGEPEQYF	TGTGCCATCAGTGCCCGACTAGCGGGGGAGCCTGAGCAGTACTTC
TRBJ2-1	TRBV5-1	-	-	CASRQDSYNEQFF	TGCGCCAGTCGACAGGATTCCTACAATGAGCAGTTCTTC
TRBJ2-5	TRBV20-1	-	-	CSARQQETQYF	TGCAGTGCTAGACAGCAAGAGACCCAGTACTTC
TRBJ2-7	TRBV29-1	TRBD2	-	CSVTGLAGGGDAEQYF	TGCAGCGTTACCGGACTAGCGGGAGGAGGTGATGCGGAGCAGTACTTC
TRBJ2-3	TRBV5-4	-	-	CASSLEGSLIDTQYF	TGTGCCAGCAGCTTGGAGGGGAGCCTAATAGATACGCAGTATTTT
TRBJ2-7	TRBV15	-	-	CATSTDRTTSYEQYF	TGTGCCACCAGCACCGACCGGACTACGTCCTACGAGCAGTACTTC
TRBJ2-5	TRBV7-2	-	-	CASSSGGQETQYF	TGTGCCAGCAGCTCAGGGGGGCAAGAGACCCAGTACTTC